This entry lists 22 T cell receptor beta chains sequenced from one sample in a study of T cell responses to AZD1222 COVID-19 vaccine. Clones were read by immunoSEQ multiplex PCR, and TCRdb kept only the in-frame ones, dropping some. The sample lists approximately 180,000 clones; 80% to 90% were seen once. The input for sequencing was peripheral blood, taken on day 0 of AZD1222 vaccination. The receptors were gathered from an adult in good health.

The chain employs TRBV21-1 and TRBJ2-5; TRBD1 is the table's D call and was not checked against the DNA. TRBV21-1 is designated a pseudogene. The CDR3 has 16 amino acids. Here the CDR3 reads CASSAQSDRGNKTQYF. CDR3 sequence (DNA): TGTGCCAGCAGCGCCCAGTCGGACAGGGGTAATAAGACCCAGTACTTC.

This chain connects TRBV6-1 to TRBJ1-2, with 8 bases that match TRBD1. Germline trimming cut 1 base from V and 3 bases from J; bases unmatched to any gene: 10. The CDR3 spans 17 residues. Germline V gene sequence: CDR1 MNHNS, CDR2 SASEGT. The CDR3 spells CASSEGLRQGAYYGYTF. The CDR3 coding sequence is TGTGCCAGCAGTGAAGGATTGCGGCAGGGGGCTTACTATGGCTACACCTTC.

This clone is a singleton in its sample. The chain links TRBV7-2 to TRBJ1-3; maybe TRBD1 (5 bases). Looked up from germline, CDR1 is SGHTA and CDR2 is FQGNSA. Trimming removed 1 base from V and 0 bases from J, with 10 bases in between. The CDR3 totals 16 residues. CDR3 residues: CASSLVGAGSGNTIYF. In DNA, the CDR3 is TGTGCCAGCAGCTTAGTAGGGGCTGGCTCTGGAAACACCATATATTTT.

The chain employs TRBV13 and TRBJ2-5; the D gene is possibly TRBD2 (6 bases). This CDR3 region has 16 residues. Germline V gene sequence: CDR1 PRHDT, CDR2 FYEKMQ (reference sequence). Trimming removed 1 base from V and 0 bases from J, with 12 bases in between. CDR3 bases: TGTGCCAGCAGCTTAGAGGGCGGGGCGTACCAAGAGACCCAGTACTTC. It specifies CASSLEGGAYQETQYF.

The chain carries TRBV29-1 and TRBJ2-5; D is unclear. The ends were cut back, 6 bases at V and 6 bases at J, with 5 bases in the middle. The CDR3 extends over 9 amino acids. Germline-derived CDR1 and CDR2 are SQVTM and ANQGSEA. The CDR3 sequence: CSVGQTQYF. CDR3 coding DNA: TGCAGCGTCGGGCAGACCCAGTACTTC. The full variable domain, with the rest looked up from reference TRBV29-1 and TRBJ2-5, is SAVISQKPSRDICQRGTSLTIQCQVDSQVTMMFWYRQQPGQSLTLIATANQGSEATYESGFVIDKFPISRPNLTFSTLTVSNMSPEDSSIYLCSVGQTQYFGPGTRLLVL.

This clone came up once. The rearrangement links TRBV4-1 to TRBJ2-7; the D gene is possibly TRBD2 (6 bases). In germline, CDR1 is MGHRA, CDR2 YSYEKL. V lost 1 base to trimming and J lost 5 bases, with 21 bases between them. CDR3 length equals 17 residues. The CDR3 protein is CASSQGPGLPTVDEQYF. The CDR3 nucleotides read TGCGCCAGCAGCCAAGGGCCGGGACTCCCCACGGTGGACGAGCAGTACTTC.

This clone occurred a few times. V usage is TRBV28 and J usage is TRBJ1-5, with D perhaps matching TRBD1 (5 bases). Trimming removed 4 bases from V and 6 bases from J, with 16 bases in between. The germline CDR1 and CDR2 sequences are MDHEN and SYDVKM. This CDR3 has 15 residues. CDR3 nucleotides: TGTGCCAGCAGTTCGTCAGGGTGGAGAGGTCAGCCCCAGCATTTT. Translating gives CASSSSGWRGQPQHF.

The chain combines TRBV11-3 with TRBJ2-5; 10 bases line up with TRBD1. Germline V gives CDR1 SGHNT, CDR2 YENEEA. After removal of 1 base from V and 4 bases from J, the junction contained 6 bases not matched to a gene. This CDR3 comprises 16 residues. The CDR3 sequence: CASSLGGTGAGETQYF. The CDR3 bases are TGTGCCAGCAGCTTAGGAGGGACAGGGGCCGGAGAGACCCAGTACTTC.

A remark on this clone: Other DNA sequences within the sample encode an identical CDR3. The V gene is TRBV9, the J gene TRBJ2-2; no clear D gene. There are 15 residues in the CDR3. V lost 0 bases to trimming and J lost 1 base, with 7 bases between them. Germline V gene lookup returns CDR1 SGDLS and CDR2 YYNGEE. CDR3 in amino acids: CASSVERRNTGELFF. CDR3 coding DNA: TGTGCCAGCAGCGTAGAACGGCGGAACACCGGGGAGCTGTTTTTT. Based on the CDR3 plus reference TRBV9 and TRBJ2-2, the full variable domain is DSGVTQTPKHLITATGQRVTLRCSPRSGDLSVYWYQQSLDQGLQFLIQYYNGEERAKGNILERFSAQQFPDLHSELNLSSLELGDSALYFCASSVERRNTGELFFGEGSRLTVL.

The chain employs TRBV7-3 and TRBJ2-7; D gene uncertain. Germline CDR1 is SGHTA and CDR2 is FQGTGA. The V end was cut by 0 bases, the J end by 6 bases, with 9 bases between. This CDR3 has 13 amino acids. CDR3 sequence reads: CASSLTRQGEQYF. CDR3 sequence (DNA): TGTGCCAGCAGCTTAACTCGGCAAGGCGAGCAGTACTTC.

V usage is TRBV7-6 and J usage is TRBJ2-3; no firm D call. The CDR3 extends over 17 amino acids. V dropped 0 bases and J dropped 8 bases, with 21 bases sitting between them. Germline assignment: CDR1 SGHVS and CDR2 FNYEAQ. The CDR3, as DNA: TGTGCCAGCAGCTTAGCTGTCTCTAGTCCCGGTGGTGGTACGCAGTATTTT. Protein: CASSLAVSSPGGGTQYF.

The CDR3 DNA sequence: TGCGCCAGCAGCCAATCGGCGACAGTCAGCTCCTACGAGCAGTACTTC. This sequence encodes CASSQSATVSSYEQYF. This rearrangement joins TRBV4-3 to TRBJ2-7, with D possibly being TRBD1 (5 bases). The CDR3 has 16 amino acids. Germline-derived CDR1 and CDR2 are LGHNA and YSLEER. V was cut by 2 bases and J by 0 bases, with 14 bases left in between.

The chain couples TRBV10-3 to TRBJ2-3, with 15 positions matching TRBD2. Germline V lookup: CDR1 ENHRY, CDR2 SYGVKD. With V trimmed by 8 bases and J by 2 bases, 17 bases remained unmatched. The CDR3 covers 20 residues. CDR3 region: CAIATPGLAGGKTFTDTQYF. The DNA of the CDR3 is TGTGCCATCGCCACTCCGGGACTAGCGGGGGGCAAGACGTTCACAGATACGCAGTATTTT.

This rearrangement joins TRBV7-9 to TRBJ2-7; TRBD2 might be the D (5 bases). Germline lookup yields CDR1 SEHNR and CDR2 FQNEAQ (reference sequence). V lost 5 bases to trimming and J lost 6 bases, with 14 bases between them. There are 13 residues in the CDR3. CDR3 bases: TGTGCCAGCAGCGGCGGGTGGGCCGGCGAGCAGTACTTC. Protein product: CASSGGWAGEQYF.

In this sample, this clone turned up once. The chain carries TRBV5-1 and TRBJ1-1; D is ambiguous. Trimming removed 0 bases from V and 3 bases from J, with 18 bases in between. CDR1 SGHRS and CDR2 YFSETQ come from the germline V gene. CDR3 length: 17 residues. As DNA, the CDR3 is TGCGCCAGCAGCTTGGGCGCCAGTCCTGCGCGGGACACTGAAGCTTTCTTT. Translating it yields CASSLGASPARDTEAFF.

This clone was detected only a few times. The CDR3, as DNA: TGTGCCAGTAGTACCTCGATGGGCTACGAGCAGTACTTC. Its translation: CASSTSMGYEQYF. This rearrangement joins TRBV19 to TRBJ2-7; D is unclear. The CDR3 contains 13 residues. CDR1 is LNHDA and CDR2 is SQIVND in the germline V gene (reference sequence). V lost 4 bases to trimming and J lost 3 bases, with 10 bases between them.

The rearrangement links TRBV12-3 or TRBV12-4 to TRBJ1-2, with D possibly matching TRBD1 (5 bases). Trimming removed 3 bases from V and 6 bases from J, with 11 bases in between. The CDR3 has 13 amino acids. CDR3 sequence: CASSFQGRDGYTF. In DNA, the CDR3 is TGTGCCAGCAGTTTCCAGGGTCGGGATGGCTACACCTTC.

This clone was detected only once. The rearrangement uses TRBV7-2 and TRBJ1-1; no definite D call. There are 14 residues in the CDR3. V shed 3 bases and J shed 1 base, with 9 bases lying between them. The germline CDR1 and CDR2 sequences are SGHTA and FQGNSA. CDR3 DNA sequence: TGTGCCAGCAGCTTTGGGCAGACGAACACTGAAGCTTTCTTT. Its protein is CASSFGQTNTEAFF.

The chain uses TRBV6-1 and TRBJ1-2; TRBD1 is a possible D gene (6 bases). Deletions cut 0 bases from V and 4 bases from J, with 18 bases between. CDR3 length equals 17 residues. Germline CDR1 and CDR2: MNHNS and SASEGT. CDR3 protein: CASSEASGRGRGYGYTF. DNA of the CDR3: TGTGCCAGCAGTGAAGCGTCGGGCAGGGGACGGGGCTATGGCTACACCTTC.

The gene calls are TRBV7-3 and TRBJ1-6, with unresolved D. The V and J ends lost 3 bases and 8 bases respectively, with 11 bases between them. CDR3 length: 14 residues. Per the germline V gene, CDR1 is SGHTA and CDR2 is FQGTGA. The CDR3 DNA sequence: TGTGCCAGCAGCTTGGTGGCCCGGGATTCACCCCTCCACTTT. This encodes CASSLVARDSPLHF.

The V and J genes are TRBV20-1 and TRBJ1-1; D gene unclear. This CDR3 has 11 residues. Germline V gene sequence: CDR1 DFQATT, CDR2 SNEGSKA (reference sequence). The ends were cut back, 7 bases at V and 3 bases at J, with 9 bases in the middle. The CDR3 spells CSGSEDTEAFF. DNA of the CDR3: TGCAGTGGCTCGGAGGACACTGAAGCTTTCTTT.

The chain links TRBV4-1 to TRBJ1-3; D unresolved. The CDR3 spans 14 residues. The V gene's germline CDR1 is MGHRA and CDR2 YSYEKL. Trimming removed 1 base from V and 4 bases from J, with 8 bases in between. This CDR3 reads CASSQVLGGNTIYF. Here the CDR3 DNA reads TGCGCCAGCAGCCAAGTTCTGGGGGGAAACACCATATATTTT.